These T cell receptor beta chains were read from a single sample in a study of Ad26.COV2.S vaccination and SARS-CoV-2 variants. Only in-frame clones appear in the TCRdb table, and some are missing; sequencing was by immunoSEQ multiplex PCR. Among about 350,000 clones listed, 75% to 90% were seen once. The specimen was peripheral blood, collected in a trial of Ad26.COV2.S vaccine versus placebo. The receptor source for this set is a person between 18 and 65 years old who received the Ad26.COV2.S COVID-19 vaccine or a placebo. Both conserved end residues are part of each CDR3. Fields, in order: D gene, V gene, clone size, J gene, CDR3 DNA, CDR3 protein. D genes are given only for firm matches. Clone size is shown for a subset of rows, as once, few, many or a class of expanded clone.

>.|TRBV6-2/TRBV6-3|many|TRBJ1-5
TGTGCCAGCAGTCCACTAGGCGGAGGGCATCAGCCCCAGCATTTT
CASSPLGGGHQPQHF
>.|TRBV5-1|.|TRBJ1-1
TGCGCCAGCAGCCCCAGCACAGGGTGGAACACTGAAGCTTTCTTT
CASSPSTGWNTEAFF
>.|TRBV9|.|TRBJ2-7
TGTGCCAGCAGCGTAGGTTCTCTGACCAGGGCTCTAGACGAGCAGTACTTC
CASSVGSLTRALDEQYF
>TRBD1|TRBV19|.|TRBJ2-7
TGTGCCAGTAGTATTAGGTCAGGGGGCGACGAGCAGTACTTC
CASSIRSGGDEQYF
>.|TRBV6-5|once|TRBJ2-7
TGTGCCAGCACCGGATACGACAGGACCTACGAGCAGTACTTC
CASTGYDRTYEQYF
>TRBD2|TRBV24-1|.|TRBJ2-3
TGTGCCACCAGTAGGGCGGGGGGAGTCACAGATACGCAGTATTTT
CATSRAGGVTDTQYF
>.|TRBV3-1/TRBV3-2|.|TRBJ2-3
TGTGCCAGCAGCCGGACCGACACAGATACGCAGTATTTT
CASSRTDTDTQYF
>TRBD2|TRBV4-3|.|TRBJ2-1
TGCGCCAGCAGCCAAGATCTTGGGCTAGCGGGGAATGAGCAGTTCTTC
CASSQDLGLAGNEQFF
>.|TRBV5-1|.|TRBJ2-5
TGCGCCAGCAGCCCGTCCTACTCCCCTCAAGAGACCCAGTACTTC
CASSPSYSPQETQYF
>TRBD1|TRBV5-5|few|TRBJ1-1
TGTGCCAGCAGCTTGGTTCCAGGGGGCGCGGGCACTGAAGCTTTCTTT
CASSLVPGGAGTEAFF
>TRBD1|TRBV30|.|TRBJ1-4
TGTGCCTGGAGTGTAAGACAGGGTGGGGAAAAACTGTTTTTT
CAWSVRQGGEKLFF
>.|TRBV10-3|.|TRBJ1-3
TGTGCCATCCGGCCCTCCTCTGGAAACACCATATATTTT
CAIRPSSGNTIYF
>TRBD2|TRBV27|.|TRBJ2-7
TGTGCCAGCAGGACTAGCGGGGGGAATCTCGAGCAGTACTTC
CASRTSGGNLEQYF
>.|TRBV28|few|TRBJ2-7
TGTGCCAGCAGGGCAAGGGGACAAGGCTACTACGAGCAGTACTTC
CASRARGQGYYEQYF
>TRBD1|TRBV6-5|.|TRBJ2-5
TGTGCCAGCCGGGACAGCTTGGGGACCCAGTACTTC
CASRDSLGTQYF
>TRBD1|TRBV19|.|TRBJ1-4
TGTGCCAGCTCGGACAGGACTAATGAAAAACTGTTTTTT
CASSDRTNEKLFF
>TRBD2|TRBV10-3|.|TRBJ2-1
TGTGCCATCAGTGAGAACCTAGCGGGGGGGTACAATGAGCAGTTCTTC
CAISENLAGGYNEQFF
>.|TRBV7-2|.|TRBJ1-1
TGTGCCAGCAGCCCCCTGTTAGGGTTGGCTTTCTTT
CASSPLLGLAFF
>.|TRBV9|.|TRBJ1-5
TGTGCCAGCAGCGTAGGTGGACTCACTAATCAGCCCCAGCATTTT
CASSVGGLTNQPQHF
>.|TRBV27|.|TRBJ1-1
TGTGCCAGCAGTTTATCAGGGTTGACGAACACTGAAGCTTTCTTT
CASSLSGLTNTEAFF
>TRBD1|TRBV9|.|TRBJ2-5
TGTGCCAGCAATGTACAGGGGGAGGTTGAGACCCAGTACTTC
CASNVQGEVETQYF
>.|TRBV9|.|TRBJ2-7
TGTGCCAGCAGCGGGGGGACCTACGAGCAGTACTTC
CASSGGTYEQYF
>TRBD1|TRBV27|.|TRBJ2-7
TGTGCCAGCAGCCGCGAGACAGGGTACTCCTACGAGCAGTACTTC
CASSRETGYSYEQYF
>TRBD1|TRBV18|.|TRBJ1-6
TGTGCCAGCTCACCAACGGGACAGGTCTATAATTCACCCCTCCACTTT
CASSPTGQVYNSPLHF
>.|TRBV18|few|TRBJ1-2
TGTGCCAGCTCACCCCCCACTGGAGATGGCTACACCTTC
CASSPPTGDGYTF
>TRBD1|TRBV9|.|TRBJ1-4
TGTGCCAGCAGCCTGGGACAGGGCCGCGAAAAACTGTTTTTT
CASSLGQGREKLFF
>.|TRBV11-2|.|TRBJ2-1
TGTGCCAGCAGCCTCGGAGCGGGTGTGTACAATGAGCAGTTCTTC
CASSLGAGVYNEQFF
>.|TRBV4-3|.|TRBJ2-1
TGCGCCAGCAGCCAAGAGGTGGTCCGGAATGAGCAGTTCTTC
CASSQEVVRNEQFF
>.|TRBV7-2|.|TRBJ2-5
TGTGCCAGCAGCTTAGTCCCGGTTTTAAGTCAAGAGACCCAGTACTTC
CASSLVPVLSQETQYF
>.|TRBV4-2|few|TRBJ1-4
TGTGCCAGCAGCCAAGACGGTCAAGCGGGGCTAACTAATGAAAAACTGTTTTTT
CASSQDGQAGLTNEKLFF
>TRBD1|TRBV27|.|TRBJ2-3
TGTGCCAGCAGAGACCTCAGACCGGGACAGGGAATAGATACGCAGTATTTT
CASRDLRPGQGIDTQYF
>TRBD2|TRBV28|.|TRBJ2-2
TGTGCCAGCAGTGTCCGACTAGCGGGAGGAGTGCGGAGCACCGGGGAGCTGTTTTTT
CASSVRLAGGVRSTGELFF
>.|TRBV28|.|TRBJ2-5
TGTGCCAGCAGTTTTTTCCGGGCCCCCCGGGAAGAGACCCAGTACTTC
CASSFFRAPREETQYF
>.|TRBV7-9|.|TRBJ2-5
TGTGCCAGCAGCACCGGGTTGGAGACCCAGTACTTC
CASSTGLETQYF
>.|TRBV12-3/TRBV12-4|.|TRBJ2-1
TGTGCCAGCAGTTTAGGGGAGCGGAATGAGCAGTTCTTC
CASSLGERNEQFF
>TRBD2|TRBV2|.|TRBJ2-1
TGTGCCAGCAGGGGTACCGGGACTAAATACAATGAGCAGTTCTTC
CASRGTGTKYNEQFF
>.|TRBV29-1|.|TRBJ1-1
TGCAGCGTTGAAAGCTTGAACACTGAAGCTTTCTTT
CSVESLNTEAFF
>TRBD2|TRBV6-5|.|TRBJ2-2
TGTGCCAGCAGTTGGACTAGCGGGGGTTACACCGGGGAGCTGTTTTTT
CASSWTSGGYTGELFF
>TRBD2|TRBV13|.|TRBJ2-1
TGTGCCAGCAGCTTAGGCGGGAGGGCCATTGATGAGCAGTTCTTC
CASSLGGRAIDEQFF
>TRBD1|TRBV11-2|once|TRBJ2-5
TGTGCCAGCAGCTTAAGGGGACAGGGAAAGACCCAGTACTTC
CASSLRGQGKTQYF
>TRBD1|TRBV7-9|once|TRBJ2-2
TGTGCCAGCAGCCTACGAACAGGGGACACCGGGGAGCTGTTTTTT
CASSLRTGDTGELFF
>TRBD1|TRBV10-3|few|TRBJ1-3
TGTGCCATCAGGCCCGGGACAGGGGACCGAGAATCTGGAAACACCATATATTTT
CAIRPGTGDRESGNTIYF
>TRBD1|TRBV28|once|TRBJ1-1
TGTGCCAGTTGCCGACAGGGGGGCACTGAAGCTTTCTTT
CASCRQGGTEAFF
>.|TRBV5-4|.|TRBJ2-2
TGTGCCAGCAGCTTAGGACAGATGACCGGGGAGCTGTTTTTT
CASSLGQMTGELFF
>TRBD2|TRBV10-1|few|TRBJ2-7
TGCGCCAGCAGTGAGGGACCGACTAGCGGGGAGTCCTACGAGCAGTACTTC
CASSEGPTSGESYEQYF
>TRBD1|TRBV11-2|.|TRBJ2-1
TGTGCCAGCAGCTCCCTACAGGGGTCCTACAATGAGCAGTTCTTC
CASSSLQGSYNEQFF
>.|TRBV6-5|.|TRBJ1-1
TGTGCCGGCGTACCCGGGACGGTGGGGAACACTGAAGCTTTCTTT
CAGVPGTVGNTEAFF
>TRBD1|TRBV7-9|.|TRBJ2-1
TGTGCCAGCAGCTTAGCGAGCACAGGGGGAGAGCAGTTCTTC
CASSLASTGGEQFF
>TRBD2|TRBV11-3|.|TRBJ2-2
TGTGCCAGCAGCGCCCGGGCGGGAGGTTCGGGCGGGGAGCTGTTTTTT
CASSARAGGSGGELFF
>.|TRBV5-8|.|TRBJ2-7
TGTGCCAGCAGCTTGGAGGACACCAACTCCTACGAGCAGTACTTC
CASSLEDTNSYEQYF
>.|TRBV27|.|TRBJ2-1
TGTGCCAGCAGTTTAGCTGTACCCAGCGAACTCTTCGGTGAGCAGTTCTTC
CASSLAVPSELFGEQFF
>TRBD1|TRBV9|.|TRBJ1-1
TGTGCCAGCAGCGAGCTTCCTACAGGGGGAACTGAAGCTTTCTTT
CASSELPTGGTEAFF
>.|TRBV27|.|TRBJ1-5
TGTGCCAGCAGTTTTCTAGGAGCGAATCAGCCCCAGCATTTT
CASSFLGANQPQHF
>TRBD1|TRBV5-7|.|TRBJ1-4
TGTGCCAGCAGGGAGGACAGGGCGGTGCTTACTAATGAAAAACTGTTTTTT
CASREDRAVLTNEKLFF
>TRBD2|TRBV7-9|.|TRBJ2-5
TGTGCCAGCAGCGGGACTAGCGGGAGAGGGGAGACCCAGTACTTC
CASSGTSGRGETQYF